The sequence of this T cell receptor beta chain was determined in a study of blood T cell repertoires in COVID-19. Study context: Sources were T cells, B-cell-depleted T cells, or PBMCs; the material itself was cDNA or gDNA.

V gave up 4 bases and J gave up 1 base, with 7 bases separating them. This CDR3 is 13 amino acids long. About this clone itself: Other DNA sequences within the sample encode an identical CDR3.

Per the original data handling: The authors estimated nucleated cell counts from reference gene primer amplification. Sequencing used immunoSEQ multiplex PCR; TCRdb keeps in-frame clones, though not all of them. The V and J calls and the clone size are those of that table, but D and trimming were determined from the DNA. The table shows approximately 130,000 clones, with roughly 86% occurring only once. The chain recombines TRBV12-3 or TRBV12-4 with TRBJ1-1; a weak D match, TRBD1 (5 bases). Sequenced input: peripheral blood. The receptor was isolated from a woman aged 45-59 years who had recovered from COVID-19. The CDR3 DNA is TGTGCCAGCAGTTCCAGGGAGAACACTGAAGCTTTCTTT. This codes for CASSSRENTEAFF.